Sequencing of this T cell receptor beta chain was carried out in a study of CD8 T cells in Susac syndrome. In this sample, this clonotype turned up a few times. CD8+ and CD4+ T cells taken from blood had their TCR beta sequenced. TEMRA cells were enriched by FACS, and CD4+ and CD8+ T cells were negatively isolated. RNA in amounts of 0.5 to 1 ug was reverse transcribed with random hexamers. Across 54 Vbeta and 13 Jbeta, TCR beta CDR3 was amplified with immunoSEQ multiplex PCR. TCRdb independently ran MiXCR on the immunoSEQ multiplex PCR reads; one entry per CDR3 protein. The table lists about 140,000 distinct CDR3 sequences, roughly 95% of them singletons. The TCR was taken from a human donor in good health. The specimen sequenced was CD4+ T cells from PBMCs.

CDR3 region: CASRSAGTQYWQPQHF. The DNA of the CDR3 is TGTGCCAGCAGGTCGGCCGGGACACAATACTGGCAGCCCCAGCATTTT. The chain employs TRBV7-2 and TRBJ1-5, with a weak D call TRBD1 (6 bases). The germline CDR1 and CDR2 sequences are SGHTA and FQGNSA. The V gene lost 6 bases and the J gene lost 7 bases, with 22 bases spanning the gap. This CDR3 has 16 amino acids.